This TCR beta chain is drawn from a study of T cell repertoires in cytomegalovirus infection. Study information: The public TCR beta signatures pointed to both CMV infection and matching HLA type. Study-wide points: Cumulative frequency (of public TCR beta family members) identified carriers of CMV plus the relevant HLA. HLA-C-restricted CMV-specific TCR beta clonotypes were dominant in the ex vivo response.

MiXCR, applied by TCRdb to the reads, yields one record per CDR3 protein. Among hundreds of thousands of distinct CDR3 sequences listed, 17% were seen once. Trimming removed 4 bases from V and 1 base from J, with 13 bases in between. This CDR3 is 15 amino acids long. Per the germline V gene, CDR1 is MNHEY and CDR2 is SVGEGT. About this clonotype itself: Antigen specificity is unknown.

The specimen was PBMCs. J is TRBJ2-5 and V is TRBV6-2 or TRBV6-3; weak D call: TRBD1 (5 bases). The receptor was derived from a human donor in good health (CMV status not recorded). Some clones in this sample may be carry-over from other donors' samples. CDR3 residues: CASSFFRAGQETQYF. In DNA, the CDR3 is TGTGCCAGCAGTTTCTTCAGGGCAGGCCAAGAGACCCAGTACTTC.